This record concerns one T cell receptor beta chain sequence. The specificity of this receptor is unknown. Qualities for individual bases were not recorded, and no much larger clone is one base off. Ficoll-Paque density gradient centrifugation was used to isolate PBMCs. The source of the sample is a study of T-cell memory formation after mild COVID-19 (dated by TCRdb to about 2021). In the study overall: TCR sequence clusters from the two donors were found to be largely donor specific. T-cell clones expanding and contracting after mild COVID-19 in a couple of donors were tracked by longitudinal TCRalpha and TCRbeta repertoire sequencing. The cohort comprised two young, previously healthy adult volunteers, one female and one male.

From a lookup of the germline V gene, CDR1 and CDR2 are ENHRY and SYGVKD. Inclusive of the bounding cysteine and phenylalanine, the CDR3 is 11 residues long. Solely the CDR3 DNA is kept, with 33 bases framed from the first base. Trimming removed 8 bases from V and 7 bases from J, leaving 11 bases between the germline ends. What the research found in general, with its limitations: Some responding clones were detected in pre-infection memory, which suggested that pre-existing cross-reactive memory T cells had joined the SARS-CoV-2 response. Contracting CD4+ clones appeared mostly in the CM and EM memory subsets, whereas CD8+ clones were enriched in EMRA. Clones contracting from day 15 to 85 had balanced CD4/CD8 phenotypes, while a second wave expanding from day 15 to 37 was biased towards CD4+. Whether the second-wave clones peaking on day 37 were SARS-CoV-2 specific was not confirmed. Only a couple of mild cases were covered in the study, and larger cohorts including severe cases with pre-infection samples were considered necessary.

Instrument on record: Illumina NovaSeq 6000. Using 5'RACE with constant-segment primers, TCRalpha and TCRbeta cDNA libraries were constructed, with sample barcodes and unique molecular identifiers added in the process. RNA was extracted from every sample with Trizol reagent. Library amplification was performed in two PCR steps, and a second sample barcode and Illumina TruSeq adapters were introduced in the second step. The libraries were sequenced on an Illumina NovaSeq using 2 x 150 bp paired-end reads. The authors' pipeline ran thus. The reads were demultiplexed and collapsed into UMI-guided consensus sequences using migec v1.2.7. Using mixcr v2.1.11, UMI consensuses were aligned to TRA and TRB V and J templates and then assembled into clonotypes. A clonotype was counted as expanded or contracted only if both edgeR and NoisET called the change significant, with noise models trained on biological replicates. For edgeR calls, the cutoffs were a false discovery rate-adjusted p below 0.01 and a log2 fold-change threshold of 1. As an exploratory analysis of dynamics, max-normalized trajectories of the 1000 most abundant clonotypes were examined by PCA with hierarchical clustering. Each responding clone was given a CD4 or CD8 phenotype based on the CD4+ and CD8+ repertoires, which had been sequenced separately. Using fastp trimming at Q25 and MiXCR clonotype assembly, TCRdb reanalyzed the public sequencing data and kept in-frame beta chains. Rows with one shared CDR3 protein collapse into an entry with the most common genes and DNA. The V and J calls, along with clone size, are taken from TCRdb and not from the paper's own processing. This sample holds about 320,000 distinct CDR3 sequences; around an eighth were observed only once. Roughly a fifth of the sample belongs to the ten largest clones.

Rearrangement joined TRBV10-3 to TRBJ1-2; no D segment can be confidently identified. The sequence was collected from a man aged 18 to 35 who had mild COVID-19 (a few samples of this study predate the infection). The sample titles of this study are shuffled in the database, so cell type and time point are left out; the donor was told from shared clones. Specimen: PBMCs or a T cell subset sorted from them (not recorded which). The sequenced DNA is TGTGCCATCGAAAAGGGCGGTGGCTACACCTTC. Protein translation: CAIEKGGGYTF.